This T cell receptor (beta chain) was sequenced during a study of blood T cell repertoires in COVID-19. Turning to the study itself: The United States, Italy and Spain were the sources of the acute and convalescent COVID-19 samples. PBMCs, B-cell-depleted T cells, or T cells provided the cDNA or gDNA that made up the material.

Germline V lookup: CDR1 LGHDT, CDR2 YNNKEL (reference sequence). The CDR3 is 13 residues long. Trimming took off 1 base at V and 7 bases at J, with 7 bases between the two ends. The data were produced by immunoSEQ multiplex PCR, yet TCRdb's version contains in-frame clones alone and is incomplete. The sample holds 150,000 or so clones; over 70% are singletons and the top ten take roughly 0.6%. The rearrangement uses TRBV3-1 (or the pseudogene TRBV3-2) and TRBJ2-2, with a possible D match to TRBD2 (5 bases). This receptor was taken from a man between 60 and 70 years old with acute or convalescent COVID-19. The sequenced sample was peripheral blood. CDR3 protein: CASSQAGSGELFF. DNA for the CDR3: TGTGCCAGCAGCCAAGCGGGGAGCGGGGAGCTGTTTTTT.